Described below is a single TCR beta chain sequence and its context. The data derive from a study of technical replicates of blood from several donors. V dropped 9 bases and J dropped 2; count of bases not matched to a gene: 5. The CDR3 length is 13 residues. Per the germline V gene, CDR1 is SGHTA and CDR2 is FQGNSA. The data were produced by immunoSEQ multiplex PCR, yet TCRdb's version contains in-frame clones alone and is incomplete. The sample has tens of thousands of clones, 75% to 85% seen once. V usage is TRBV7-2 and J usage is TRBJ1-2; 8 bases match TRBD1. Source material: PBMCs. This TCR was sampled from a human donor in good health. Some clones in this sample may be carry-over from other donors' samples. CDR3 in DNA: TGTGCCAGGGGGGGGGACAGGAACTATGGCTACACCTTC. It is translated as CARGGDRNYGYTF.